These 12 T cell receptor beta chains originate from one sample sequenced in a study of T cells in Graves' hyperthyroidism and ophthalmopathy. RNA transcripts provided the source from which TCR beta CDR3 regions were amplified. The HTBI primer set was used in a first-round RT-PCR of the TCR CDR3. TCRdb fed the multiplex PCR reads into MiXCR, producing one record per CDR3 protein. The sample yields roughly 560,000 distinct CDR3 sequences, 14% to 15% seen once. Sequenced material: blood. The receptors come from a woman in her 40s with Graves' ophthalmopathy.

This clonotype was seen at least ten times. J is TRBJ2-5 and V is TRBV12-3 or TRBV12-4; D remains unclear. V lost 6 bases, J lost 7 bases, and 9 bases lay in between. CDR3 length: 11 residues. The chain's CDR3 is CASREMGTQYF. Written as DNA, the CDR3 is TGTGCCAGCAGAGAAATGGGGACCCAGTACTTC.

The J gene is TRBJ2-5, the V gene TRBV20-1, with D hard to call. Deletions cut 3 bases from V and 5 bases from J, with 10 bases between. CDR3 length: 12 amino acids. In germline, CDR1 is DFQATT, CDR2 SNEGSKA (reference sequence). The CDR3 DNA follows: TGCAGTGCTAGGGCGAGTACGGAGACCCAGTACTTC. Its protein product is CSARASTETQYF.

This clonotype has ten or more counts. This chain connects TRBV28 to TRBJ2-7, with 8 bases fitting TRBD2. V lost 8 bases and J lost 3; bases outside the gene matches: 9. Germline V gene sequence: CDR1 MDHEN, CDR2 SYDVKM. The CDR3 spans 14 residues. CDR3 region: CASRYTGTSYEQYF. CDR3 in DNA: TGTGCCAGCCGATACACCGGGACTAGCTACGAGCAGTACTTC.

This clonotype came up many times. The chain links TRBV18 to TRBJ2-4, with D possibly TRBD2 on 6 matching bases. In germline, CDR1 is KGHSH, CDR2 LQKENI. The V end was cut by 2 bases, the J end by 0 bases, with 11 bases between. CDR3 length equals 16 residues. The CDR3 coding sequence is TGTGCCAGCTCACCATACGCGGGACTAGCCAAAAACATTCAGTACTTC. Encoded protein: CASSPYAGLAKNIQYF.

This rearrangement joins TRBV12-3 or TRBV12-4 to TRBJ2-2; no clear D gene. V gave up 7 bases and J gave up 1 base, with 13 bases separating them. This CDR3 is built from 15 residues. CDR3 nucleotides: TGTGCCAGCACCCAAAACCCTTTGAACACCGGGGAGCTGTTTTTT. Translation: CASTQNPLNTGELFF.

This clonotype has a count of ten or more. The rearrangement links TRBV2 to TRBJ1-1; D call uncertain. CDR1 and CDR2 from the germline V gene are SNHLY and FYNNEI. V was trimmed by 3 bases and J by 3 bases, leaving 8 bases between them. CDR3 length equals 13 residues. The CDR3 region has the DNA TGTGCCAGCAGTGACACGGGGTACACTGAAGCTTTCTTT. It yields the protein CASSDTGYTEAFF.

Many counts were recorded for this clonotype. J is TRBJ2-5 and V is TRBV7-2; D may be TRBD2 (6 bases). The CDR3 covers 14 residues. Trimming left V 3 bases short and J 6 bases short, with 14 bases between. Germline loops: CDR1 SGHTA, CDR2 FQGNSA. CDR3 region: CASSFLSSVKTQYF. The CDR3 region has the DNA TGTGCCAGCAGCTTTCTATCTAGCGTTAAGACCCAGTACTTC.

This clonotype was seen many times. DNA of the CDR3: TGTGCCAGCACCCTCGGACTAGCGGGAATAGGCTACGAGCAGTACTTC. Its protein is CASTLGLAGIGYEQYF. The rearrangement links TRBV6-2 or TRBV6-3 to TRBJ2-7, with 12 nucleotides matching TRBD2. Germline CDR1 and CDR2: MNHEY and SVGEGT. The CDR3 contains 16 residues. The junction had 10 bases not matched to a gene; V was cut back by 7 bases and J by 3 bases.

The table lists this clonotype with many counts. The chain couples TRBV25-1 to TRBJ1-5, with TRBD1 matching 7 bases. Germline V gene data show CDR1 as MGHDK and CDR2 as SYGVNS. This CDR3 contains 17 residues. V dropped 2 bases and J dropped 3; count of bases not matched to a gene: 10. In DNA form, the CDR3 reads TGTGCCAGCAGTGAAGGGGCCGGGACAGAATACAATCAGCCCCAGCATTTT. Protein product: CASSEGAGTEYNQPQHF.

This clonotype was seen more than once but under ten times. The chain couples TRBV19 to TRBJ1-2, with 11 positions matching TRBD1. The trim removed 3 bases at V and 2 bases at J, leaving 5 bases unmatched. The CDR3 is made up of 16 amino acids. Germline V gene lookup returns CDR1 LNHDA and CDR2 SQIVND (reference sequence). CDR3 region: CASSILRDRGNYGYTF. The CDR3 DNA reads as TGTGCCAGTAGTATTCTCCGGGACAGGGGGAACTATGGCTACACCTTC.

This clonotype was detected ten times or more. The chain joins TRBV28 to TRBJ2-4; TRBD1 matches at 7 bases. The ends lost 5 bases at V and 4 bases at J; junction bases unmatched: 5. CDR1 MDHEN and CDR2 SYDVKM come from the germline V gene. This CDR3 region has 14 residues. The CDR3 spells CASSIEGQKNIQYF. The DNA for the CDR3 is TGTGCCAGCAGTATAGAGGGACAGAAAAACATTCAGTACTTC.

The rearrangement links TRBV28 to TRBJ2-7; 8 bases line up with TRBD1. Per the germline V gene, CDR1 is MDHEN and CDR2 is SYDVKM. The length of the CDR3 is 14 residues. Trimming at V came to 6 bases and at J to 4 bases, leaving 8 bases not matched to a gene. CDR3 in amino acids: CASSVDRGWYEQYF. CDR3 in DNA: TGTGCCAGCAGCGTCGACAGGGGCTGGTACGAGCAGTACTTC.